This TCR beta chain originates from a study of control samples from healthy donors and cancer patients. Libraries were prepared by immunoSEQ multiplex PCR; TCRdb keeps only in-frame clonotypes and omits some of them. The profile covers about 190,000 clones, with approximately 91% appearing a single time and approximately 1.8% taken by the ten largest. The CDR3 contains 14 residues. V was clipped by 1 base and J by 11 bases, with 17 bases between them. The V gene's germline CDR1 is KGHSH and CDR2 LQKENI. The specimen was blood. This receptor was obtained from a man in his thirties or forties in good health. This rearrangement joins TRBV18 to TRBJ1-1; D may be TRBD1 (5 bases). CDR3 residues: CASSPQSDAGTAFF. In DNA form, the CDR3 reads TGTGCCAGCTCACCACAATCCGACGCCGGGACGGCTTTCTTT.